The rows below give T cell receptor beta chains drawn from one sample of a study of blood T cell repertoires in COVID-19. TCRdb keeps only in-frame clones here, not all; method: immunoSEQ multiplex PCR. The sample lists fewer than 400,000 clones, roughly 85% occurring once. Sequenced sample: PBMCs or T cells enriched from blood (not recorded which). All receptors come from a woman aged 30 to 39 who had been exposed to COVID-19. CDR3s include the opening cysteine and the closing phenylalanine or tryptophan. D genes are given only for firm matches. Rows give clone size only sometimes, using once, few, many, or a class for an expanded clone.

D	V	J	length	size	CDR3	DNA
TRBD1	TRBV28	TRBJ2-7	18	-	CASSLPSVRGQIPYEQYF	TGTGCCAGCAGTTTGCCCAGCGTAAGGGGACAGATACCCTACGAGCAGTACTTC
-	TRBV12-3/TRBV12-4	TRBJ2-5	13	-	CASSLRGGETQYF	TGTGCCAGCAGTTTGAGGGGGGGGGAGACCCAGTACTTC
-	TRBV4-2	TRBJ1-4	15	once	CASSQNQGIDEKLFF	TGTGCCAGCAGCCAGAACCAGGGAATTGATGAAAAACTGTTTTTT
-	TRBV5-6	TRBJ1-2	17	few	CASSWGVLGFNLYGYTF	TGTGCCAGCAGCTGGGGGGTGTTGGGATTTAACCTGTATGGCTACACCTTC
TRBD1	TRBV6-2/TRBV6-3	TRBJ1-1	13	few	CASSYGQAGEAFF	TGTGCCAGCAGTTACGGACAGGCTGGTGAAGCTTTCTTT
-	TRBV7-2	TRBJ1-3	16	-	CASSLTWDSSGNTIYF	TGTGCCAGCAGCTTAACCTGGGACTCTTCTGGAAACACCATATATTTT
TRBD1	TRBV29-1	TRBJ2-1	15	-	CSARSGQGAPDEQFF	TGCAGCGCCCGATCGGGACAGGGGGCGCCGGATGAGCAGTTCTTC
-	TRBV6-5	TRBJ1-5	15	-	CASSYAGWGDQPQHF	TGTGCCAGCAGTTACGCGGGATGGGGCGATCAGCCCCAGCATTTT
-	TRBV6-5	TRBJ2-1	15	-	CASRAQTRLSNEQFF	TGTGCCAGCAGAGCCCAAACGAGACTATCCAATGAGCAGTTCTTC
TRBD1	TRBV5-4	TRBJ1-1	15	-	CASSSAGTENTEAFF	TGTGCCAGCAGCTCGGCCGGGACAGAGAACACTGAAGCTTTCTTT
TRBD1	TRBV27	TRBJ1-1	14	-	CASSSTGGGTEAFF	TGTGCCAGCAGTTCAACAGGGGGCGGCACTGAAGCTTTCTTT
TRBD2	TRBV3-1/TRBV3-2	TRBJ2-7	16	-	CASSQDSSGSVHEQYF	TGTGCCAGCAGCCAGGATTCTAGCGGGAGTGTCCACGAGCAGTACTTC
-	TRBV5-1	TRBJ2-5	14	-	CASSLGGYGETQYF	TGCGCCAGCAGCTTGGGAGGGTATGGGGAGACCCAGTACTTC
TRBD1	TRBV30	TRBJ2-7	15	-	CASLKRTGLNYEQYF	TGTGCCTCGCTTAAAAGGACAGGACTTAACTACGAGCAGTACTTC
TRBD2	TRBV7-3	TRBJ2-3	14	-	CASSLTLAGGPEYF	TGTGCCAGCAGCTTAACACTAGCGGGGGGCCCAGAGTATTTT
TRBD1	TRBV18	TRBJ2-3	14	-	CASSGQGNTDTQYF	TGTGCCAGCTCTGGACAGGGAAACACAGATACGCAGTATTTT
TRBD1	TRBV14	TRBJ1-2	13	-	CASSPGQGVGYTF	TGTGCCAGCAGCCCCGGACAGGGTGTTGGCTACACCTTC